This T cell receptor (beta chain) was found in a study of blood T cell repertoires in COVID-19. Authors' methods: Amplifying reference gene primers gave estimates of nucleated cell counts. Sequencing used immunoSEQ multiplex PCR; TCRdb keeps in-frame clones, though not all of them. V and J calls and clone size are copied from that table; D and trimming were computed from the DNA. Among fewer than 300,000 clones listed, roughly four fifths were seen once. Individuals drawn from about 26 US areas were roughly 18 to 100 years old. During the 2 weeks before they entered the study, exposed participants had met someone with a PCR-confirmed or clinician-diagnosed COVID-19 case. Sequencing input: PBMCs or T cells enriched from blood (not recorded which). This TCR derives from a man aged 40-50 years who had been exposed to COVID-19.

This CDR3 is CATTRDRGRVGEAFF. In DNA, the CDR3 is TGTGCCACTACCCGGGACAGGGGGCGCGTTGGTGAAGCTTTCTTT. The chain employs TRBV2 and TRBJ1-1; TRBD1 matches at 12 bases. The J segment lost 7 bases and the V segment lost 10 bases, leaving 13 bases of the junction unmatched. CDR3 length: 15 amino acids. Germline values: CDR1 SNHLY, CDR2 FYNNEI. Combining the CDR3 with reference TRBV2 and TRBJ1-1 gives the whole variable domain EPEVTQTPSHQVTQMGQEVILRCVPISNHLYFYWYRQILGQKVEFLVSFYNNEISEKSEIFDDQFSVERPDGSNFTLKIRSTKLEDSAMYFCATTRDRGRVGEAFFGQGTRLTVV.